These 22 T cell receptor beta chains were sequenced from one sample in a study of blood T cell repertoires in COVID-19. The data were produced by immunoSEQ multiplex PCR, yet TCRdb's version contains in-frame clones alone and is incomplete. Seen here are 55,000 to 75,000 clones, about 70% observed once, and the top ten hold roughly 35%. Sequencing was carried out using peripheral blood. These receptors were obtained from an older woman with acute or convalescent COVID-19.

The rearrangement joins TRBV28 to TRBJ1-4, with 8 bases that match TRBD1. The CDR3 loop spans 14 amino acids. Germline CDR1 is MDHEN and CDR2 is SYDVKM. V shed 1 base, J shed 8 bases, and the junction held 3 bases outside the gene matches. CDR3 bases: TGTGCCAGCAGTTTATACGGACAGGGCGAAAAACTGTTTTTT. This encodes CASSLYGQGEKLFF.

The rearrangement uses TRBV6-1 and TRBJ2-1; 12 bases match TRBD1. Trimming cost V 2 bases and J 5 bases; bases outside gene matches: 7. The length of the CDR3 is 17 residues. Germline lookup yields CDR1 MNHNS and CDR2 SASEGT. CDR3: CASSEKVRDRGHNEQFF. CDR3 nucleotide sequence: TGTGCCAGCAGTGAAAAGGTTCGGGACAGGGGGCACAATGAGCAGTTCTTC.

The V gene is TRBV14, the J gene TRBJ2-2; TRBD1 might be the D (5 bases). V lost 7 bases to trimming and J lost 1 base, with 10 bases between them. This CDR3 is built from 14 residues. The germline CDR1 and CDR2 sequences are SGHDN and FVKESK. The CDR3 nucleotides read TGTGCCAGCACGGCAGGGCTGAACACCGGGGAGCTGTTTTTT. Encoded protein: CASTAGLNTGELFF.

This chain links TRBV6-1 with TRBJ1-2; 10 nucleotides agree with TRBD1. This CDR3 contains 18 residues. Trimming at V came to 0 bases and at J to 4 bases, leaving 11 bases not matched to a gene. Germline V gives CDR1 MNHNS, CDR2 SASEGT. CDR3 sequence (DNA): TGTGCCAGCAGTGAAGCACCCCGGACAGGGGGAAACTCCTATGGCTACACCTTC. Its protein product is CASSEAPRTGGNSYGYTF.

This chain links TRBV28 with TRBJ1-6; no clear D gene. Germline loops: CDR1 MDHEN, CDR2 SYDVKM. The CDR3 is 14 residues long. The V end lost 3 bases, the J end lost 6 bases, and 9 bases lay between the germline ends. Here the CDR3 reads CASSLGAVNSPLHF. For the CDR3, the DNA is TGTGCCAGCAGTTTGGGAGCTGTTAATTCACCCCTCCACTTT.

V usage is TRBV2 and J usage is TRBJ1-2; D unresolved. The germline V gene encodes CDR1 SNHLY and CDR2 FYNNEI. Trimming took off 2 bases at V and 8 bases at J, with 15 bases between the two ends. The CDR3 covers 14 residues. The CDR3 loop reads CASSEIGEAEGYTF. CDR3 DNA: TGTGCCAGCAGTGAAATCGGAGAGGCAGAGGGCTACACCTTC. Supplemented by reference TRBV2 and TRBJ1-2, the full variable domain reads EPEVTQTPSHQVTQMGQEVILRCVPISNHLYFYWYRQILGQKVEFLVSFYNNEISEKSEIFDDQFSVERPDGSNFTLKIRSTKLEDSAMYFCASSEIGEAEGYTFGSGTRLTVV.

The chain carries TRBV28 and TRBJ2-7; 9 nucleotides agree with TRBD2. The CDR3 loop spans 18 amino acids. Per the germline V gene, CDR1 is MDHEN and CDR2 is SYDVKM. After removal of 8 bases from V and 5 bases from J, the junction contained 22 bases not matched to a gene. The CDR3 loop reads CASRSDTTPGLANHEQYF. The CDR3 nucleotides are TGTGCCAGCCGATCGGACACCACGCCGGGACTAGCTAACCACGAGCAGTACTTC. Filled out from reference TRBV28 and TRBJ2-7, the complete variable domain reads DVKVTQSSRYLVKRTGEKVFLECVQDMDHENMFWYRQDPGLGLRLIYFSYDVKMKEKGDIPEGYSVSREKKERFSLILESASTNQTSMYLCASRSDTTPGLANHEQYFGPGTRLTVT.

This clone showed up just a few times. This chain links TRBV28 with TRBJ2-3; 8 positions match TRBD1. Germline V gene lookup returns CDR1 MDHEN and CDR2 SYDVKM. The CDR3 totals 17 residues. Germline trimming cut 7 bases from V and 0 bases from J; bases unmatched to any gene: 12. CDR3 region: CASNPWGTGASTDTQYF. The CDR3 DNA reads TGTGCCAGCAACCCCTGGGGGACAGGCGCTAGCACAGATACGCAGTATTTT.

The rearrangement joins TRBV6-1 to TRBJ2-4, with TRBD2 as a possible D gene (6 bases). Looked up from germline, CDR1 is MNHNS and CDR2 is SASEGT. V dropped 0 bases and J dropped 3 bases, with 9 bases sitting between them. The CDR3 runs 15 residues. DNA for the CDR3: TGTGCCAGCAGTGAAGCCGGGGGAGGCAAAAACATTCAGTACTTC. This encodes CASSEAGGGKNIQYF.

The rearrangement joins TRBV25-1 to TRBJ2-7, with 10 bases lining up with TRBD2. This CDR3 contains 16 residues. V was clipped by 1 base and J by 2 bases; unmatched bases: 5. CDR1 and CDR2 (germline): MGHDK, SYGVNS. This CDR3 reads CASSEFVAGGTYEQYF. In DNA form, the CDR3 reads TGTGCCAGCAGTGAATTCGTAGCGGGAGGTACCTACGAGCAGTACTTC.

The rearrangement links TRBV24-1 to TRBJ1-2, with 9 bases identical to TRBD1. This CDR3 is built from 18 residues. Germline V gives CDR1 KGHDR, CDR2 SFDVKD. Trimming took 4 bases from V and 4 from J; bases not matched to a gene: 15. CDR3: CATSEAGTGRRVGYGYTF. The CDR3 DNA reads as TGTGCCACCAGTGAAGCCGGGACAGGGCGTCGGGTTGGCTATGGCTACACCTTC.

This rearrangement joins TRBV20-1 to TRBJ2-3; D is unresolved. Trimming removed 3 bases from V and 0 bases from J, with 10 bases in between. The CDR3 runs 14 residues. Germline values: CDR1 DFQATT, CDR2 SNEGSKA (reference sequence). CDR3 sequence: CSASRPESTDTQYF. In DNA, the CDR3 is TGCAGTGCTAGTCGTCCCGAGAGCACAGATACGCAGTATTTT.

The V call is TRBV5-5, the J call TRBJ2-3; a weak D match, TRBD2 (6 bases). Germline V gives CDR1 SGHKS, CDR2 YYEKEE (reference sequence). The CDR3 is 15 residues long. V lost 2 bases to trimming and J lost 0 bases, with 10 bases between them. CDR3 loop: CASSFGGISTDTQYF. The CDR3 region has the DNA TGTGCCAGCAGCTTTGGCGGGATCAGCACAGATACGCAGTATTTT.

The CDR3 region is CASRGRAGRDVENTIYF. The CDR3 DNA reads as TGTGCCAGCCGAGGGCGGGCAGGACGGGATGTAGAAAACACCATATATTTT. The chain uses TRBV2 and TRBJ1-3; D is ambiguous. Trimming removed 8 bases at V and 6 bases at J, with 26 bases between. CDR1 is SNHLY, CDR2 FYNNEI, per germline. This CDR3 spans 17 amino acids. Variable domain in full (rest from reference TRBV2 and TRBJ1-3): EPEVTQTPSHQVTQMGQEVILRCVPISNHLYFYWYRQILGQKVEFLVSFYNNEISEKSEIFDDQFSVERPDGSNFTLKIRSTKLEDSAMYFCASRGRAGRDVENTIYFGEGSWLTVV.

The V gene is TRBV2, the J gene TRBJ1-5; TRBD1 agrees at 7 bases. CDR1 is SNHLY and CDR2 is FYNNEI in the germline V gene. The V gene end was trimmed by 2 bases and the J gene end by 6 bases; junction bases not matched to a gene: 7. The CDR3 contains 15 residues. The CDR3 loop reads CASSEMNRGSQPQHF. CDR3 sequence (DNA): TGTGCCAGCAGTGAAATGAACAGGGGTAGTCAGCCCCAGCATTTT.

The gene calls are TRBV12-3 or TRBV12-4 and TRBJ1-2; D is undetermined. This CDR3 has 13 residues. Trimming shortened V by 8 bases and J by 5 bases, and 15 bases separated the two germline ends. The CDR3 loop reads CASRGSTMYGYTF. Written as DNA, the CDR3 is TGTGCCAGCCGGGGAAGTACGATGTATGGCTACACCTTC.

The chain joins TRBV4-2 to TRBJ2-7; 8 nucleotides agree with TRBD2. The CDR3 is 21 amino acids. Germline lookup yields CDR1 LGHNA and CDR2 YNFKEQ. The J segment lost 2 bases and the V segment lost 0 bases, leaving 21 bases of the junction unmatched. Here the CDR3 reads CASSQDIRPGLGIIRTYEQYF. The CDR3 bases are TGTGCCAGCAGCCAAGATATCCGCCCGGGACTAGGTATAATCCGGACCTACGAGCAGTACTTC.

This clone was detected a few times. This sequence joins TRBV11-2 and TRBJ1-3, with 8 bases lining up with TRBD1. The germline V gene encodes CDR1 SGHAT and CDR2 FQNNGV. The CDR3 has 14 amino acids. V lost 5 bases, J lost 0 bases, and 0 bases stayed unmatched. The CDR3 is CASSQGASGNTIYF. DNA of the CDR3: TGTGCCAGCAGCCAGGGGGCCTCTGGAAACACCATATATTTT.

The rearrangement links TRBV2 to TRBJ2-1, with D perhaps matching TRBD2 (6 bases). Germline V gene sequence: CDR1 SNHLY, CDR2 FYNNEI. CDR3 size: 15 residues. Trimming stripped 0 bases from V and 2 bases from J, with 8 bases between. Written as DNA, the CDR3 is TGTGCCAGCAGTGAAGCGGCGGGACCCTACAATGAGCAGTTCTTC. The encoded protein is CASSEAAGPYNEQFF. Full variable domain (missing parts from reference TRBV2 and TRBJ2-1): EPEVTQTPSHQVTQMGQEVILRCVPISNHLYFYWYRQILGQKVEFLVSFYNNEISEKSEIFDDQFSVERPDGSNFTLKIRSTKLEDSAMYFCASSEAAGPYNEQFFGPGTRLTVL.

The V call is TRBV6-6, the J call TRBJ1-5; D might be TRBD1 (5 bases). CDR1 and CDR2 from the germline V gene are MNHNY and SVGAGI (reference sequence). Trimming pared 6 bases from V and 3 bases from J, leaving 12 bases between. The CDR3 is 14 amino acids. The CDR3 DNA sequence: TGTGCCAGCAGGAGCGGGGGAGACAATCAGCCCCAGCATTTT. This encodes CASRSGGDNQPQHF.

The chain couples TRBV11-2 to TRBJ2-6; D gene ambiguous. From germline, CDR1 is SGHAT and CDR2 FQNNGV. Trimming took 2 bases from V and 0 from J, leaving 11 bases between them. CDR3 length equals 17 residues. The CDR3 protein is CASSLMSRASGANVLTF. The CDR3 DNA reads TGTGCCAGCAGCTTAATGAGTCGCGCCTCTGGGGCCAACGTCCTGACTTTC.

This clone has just a few counts. The V gene is TRBV19, the J gene TRBJ1-2; TRBD1 matches at 7 bases. This CDR3 spans 17 amino acids. The V gene end was trimmed by 6 bases and the J gene end by 4 bases; junction bases not matched to a gene: 17. Germline V lookup: CDR1 LNHDA, CDR2 SQIVND (reference sequence). The CDR3 protein is CASRLKPLPQGTYGYTF. Here the CDR3 DNA reads TGTGCCAGTAGGCTAAAACCTCTTCCACAGGGGACCTATGGCTACACCTTC.